This record covers a single T cell receptor beta chain. The antigen is unknown. The PCR employed 60 Vbeta primers together with 13 Jbeta primers. TCRdb's table, derived via immunoSEQ multiplex PCR, lists solely in-frame clones and lacks some. The top ten clones hold 5.5% to 8.5% of a sample with 100,000 to 150,000 clones, around 70% of them seen once. The entry originates in a study of cytomegalovirus exposure and HLA in healthy donors. The study's findings and limits: Later analysis reportedly placed an Asian-associated ancestry cluster below the roughly 670-donor mean in N-insertions.

The CDR3 extends over 16 amino acids. The V end was cut by 4 bases, the J end by 2 bases, with 18 bases between. Germline V gene data show CDR1 as SGHRS and CDR2 as YFSETQ. The sequenced material came from PBMCs. The receptor was derived from a man aged 35 to 55 in good health and CMV-seropositive. The chain combines TRBV5-1 with TRBJ2-5; tentatively, D is TRBD1 (6 bases). Here the CDR3 reads CASSTLPTGIQETQYF. Written as DNA, the CDR3 is TGCGCCAGCAGCACACTACCCACAGGGATTCAAGAGACCCAGTACTTC. The full variable domain, its missing parts supplied by reference TRBV5-1 and TRBJ2-5, is KAGVTQTPRYLIKTRGQQVTLSCSPISGHRSVSWYQQTPGQGLQFLFEYFSETQRNKGNFPGRFSGRQFSNSRSEMNVSTLELGDSALYLCASSTLPTGIQETQYFGPGTRLLVL.